These T cell receptor beta chains were read from a single sample in a study of T-cell reconstitution after alpha-beta-depleted transplantation in children. TCRdb re-called the PCR reads with MiXCR, one entry per CDR3 protein. Of roughly 32,000 distinct CDR3 sequences in the sample, approximately 6.5% were seen once. The sequences come from peripheral blood, collected 60 days after TCRalphabeta/CD19-depleted stem cell transplant. These receptors were obtained from a child younger than two who had a stem cell transplant for acute myeloid leukemia, so the T cells may come from the graft donor. The CDR3 runs from the conserved cysteine through the conserved F or W. Fields, in order: D gene, V gene, J gene, clone size, CDR3 DNA, CDR3 protein. The D gene is left open where the match is weak. Size is omitted from some rows. Given values are once, few, many or a class for expanded clones.

>.|TRBV28|TRBJ2-7|few
TGTGCCAGCACCCCGGGGCTCTCCTACGAGCAGTACTTC
CASTPGLSYEQYF
>TRBD2|TRBV6-2/TRBV6-3|TRBJ2-1|.
TGTGCCATCCGACGGACTAGCGGGGGGCCGGGGGAGCAGTTCTTC
CAIRRTSGGPGEQFF
>.|TRBV7-9|TRBJ1-2|many
TGTGCCAGCTCCCCTATTTGGCAGGTTGCTAAAGTTAACTATGGCTACACCTTC
CASSPIWQVAKVNYGYTF
>TRBD1|TRBV4-3|TRBJ1-1|many
TGCGCCAGCAGCCACGACCCGGGACAGGGGCGAGCTTTCTTT
CASSHDPGQGRAFF
>.|TRBV25-1|TRBJ2-6|many
TGTGCCAGCAGGGGTTGGCAGACCTCTGGGGCCAACGTCCTGACTTTC
CASRGWQTSGANVLTF
>TRBD2|TRBV9|TRBJ2-3|many
TGTGCCAGCAGCGTAGATAGCGGGGGGGTAACAGATACGCAGTATTTT
CASSVDSGGVTDTQYF
>.|TRBV27|TRBJ1-1|many
TGTGCCGTCGGACGGACGTTTAACACTGAAGCTTTCTTT
CAVGRTFNTEAFF
>.|TRBV7-8|TRBJ2-2|medium-sized
TGTGCCAGCAGCTTATATAAGGACGGGCTGTTTTTT
CASSLYKDGLFF
>TRBD1|TRBV5-6|TRBJ2-7|many
TGTGCCAGCAGCTTGGACCCGGACAGGGGCGAGCAGTACTTC
CASSLDPDRGEQYF
>TRBD1|TRBV15|TRBJ1-1|many
TGTGCCACCAGCAGAGAATGGTCAGGGGGCGCCGTCACTGAAGCTTTCTTT
CATSREWSGGAVTEAFF
>TRBD2|TRBV28|TRBJ2-1|many
TGTGCCAGCAGCGGGACTAGCGGGCCTTACAATGAGCAGTTCTTC
CASSGTSGPYNEQFF
>TRBD2|TRBV2|TRBJ2-7|many
TGTGCCAGCGGGTTAGCGGGGAGGGGCAACGAGCAGTACTTC
CASGLAGRGNEQYF
>TRBD1|TRBV2|TRBJ1-5|many
TGTGCCAGCAGTCCTTGGGACAGGCGGCAGCCCCAGCATTTT
CASSPWDRRQPQHF
>.|TRBV14|TRBJ2-2|many
TGTGCCAGCAGCCAAGAATCCACCGGGGAGCTGTTTTTT
CASSQESTGELFF
>TRBD1|TRBV7-8|TRBJ1-2|many
TGTGCCAGCAGCTCGGGGACAGGGGGCCCCTATGGCTACACCTTC
CASSSGTGGPYGYTF
>.|TRBV24-1|TRBJ2-7|many
TGTGCCACCAGTGGTAGGGACCCTTACGAGCAGTACTTC
CATSGRDPYEQYF
>.|TRBV4-3|TRBJ2-3|many
TGCGCCAGCAGCGGCGACGGGACTAGCACAGATACGCAGTATTTT
CASSGDGTSTDTQYF
>.|TRBV29-1|TRBJ1-1|.
TGCAGCGTTGAACGTGACAGGCCCTTTGAAGCTTTCTTT
CSVERDRPFEAFF
>.|TRBV5-6|TRBJ2-3|many
TGTGCCAGCAGCTTGCAGGGGCGCACAGATACGCAGTATTTT
CASSLQGRTDTQYF
>.|TRBV20-1|TRBJ2-1|.
TGCAGTGCTAGGGGGCAGGACTACAATGAGCAGTTCTTC
CSARGQDYNEQFF
>.|TRBV2|TRBJ2-7|many
TGTGCCAGCAGCGTATTTCTAGGGGAGCAGTACTTC
CASSVFLGEQYF
>.|TRBV12-5|TRBJ1-2|few
TGTGCTAGTGGTTTGCCACGGGACACTCCTAACTATGGCTACACCTTC
CASGLPRDTPNYGYTF
>TRBD2|TRBV5-1|TRBJ2-7|many
TGCGCCAGCAGCTTGGTGTGGACTAGCGGGAGGGCCGGCTCCTACGAGCAGTACTTC
CASSLVWTSGRAGSYEQYF
>TRBD2|TRBV5-6|TRBJ2-5|many
TGTGCCAGCAGCTTGGATGCGGGGGGGCCGAGAGAGACCCAGTACTTC
CASSLDAGGPRETQYF
>.|TRBV5-1|TRBJ2-3|many
TGCGCCAGCAGCTCGACTGGGGGGATCCGCACAGATACGCAGTATTTT
CASSSTGGIRTDTQYF
>.|TRBV4-3|TRBJ2-1|many
TGCGCCAGCAGCCAAGATGAGGGTGAGCAGTTCTTC
CASSQDEGEQFF
>.|TRBV28|TRBJ1-2|many
TGTGCCAGCAGTTCCACAGGGTACTATGGCTACACCTTC
CASSSTGYYGYTF
>.|TRBV12-3/TRBV12-4|TRBJ1-6|.
TGTGCCAGCAGTTTTTTCTTGTTTCGGGAGGGTTCACCCCTCCACTTT
CASSFFLFREGSPLHF
>.|TRBV6-5|TRBJ1-5|many
TGTGCCAGCAGCGTGGCCCCGGCGGGGGGCAATCAGCCCCAGCATTTT
CASSVAPAGGNQPQHF
>.|TRBV6-2/TRBV6-3|TRBJ2-3|many
TGTGCCAGCAGTTACCCACCAGATACGCAGTATTTT
CASSYPPDTQYF
>.|TRBV28|TRBJ2-5|.
TGTGCCACCTCTCCCTTAAGGGTGACCCAGTACTTC
CATSPLRVTQYF
>.|TRBV28|TRBJ2-1|many
TGTGCCAGCAGTTCCGTTAGAGGCGGATACAATGAGCAGTTCTTC
CASSSVRGGYNEQFF
>.|TRBV7-6|TRBJ2-1|.
TGTGCCAGCAGCTTAGCAATGGCAGGGCCCTCCTACAATGAGCAGTTCTTC
CASSLAMAGPSYNEQFF
>.|TRBV7-9|TRBJ2-1|many
TGTGCCAGCAGCTTAAAGAACCATGAGCAGTTCTTC
CASSLKNHEQFF
>.|TRBV25-1|TRBJ2-1|many
TGTGCCAGCACTAGGTACAATGAGCAGTTCTTC
CASTRYNEQFF
>.|TRBV4-3|TRBJ2-1|many
TGCGCCAGCAGCCAAGTCGTTGACAATTCCTACAATGAGCAGTTCTTC
CASSQVVDNSYNEQFF
>.|TRBV6-2/TRBV6-3|TRBJ2-1|many
TGTGCCAGCAGTGAGTTTTCACTAGCCGATGAGCAGTTCTTC
CASSEFSLADEQFF
>TRBD2|TRBV27|TRBJ2-7|.
TGTGCCAGCAGTTTAACTAGCGGATACGAGCAGTACTTC
CASSLTSGYEQYF
>TRBD2|TRBV29-1|TRBJ2-1|many
TGCAGCGTTGAGAGTAGCGGGAGCTCCTACAATGAGCAGTTCTTC
CSVESSGSSYNEQFF
>TRBD1|TRBV29-1|TRBJ1-2|many
TGCAGCGTTGAACCACAGGGGTGGAACTATGGCTACACCTTC
CSVEPQGWNYGYTF
>TRBD1|TRBV9|TRBJ1-6|many
TGTGCCAGCAGCGCAGGGGGTAAATCTACCTATAATTCACCCCTCCACTTT
CASSAGGKSTYNSPLHF
>TRBD1|TRBV7-2|TRBJ2-7|many
TGTGCCAGCAGCTTTGGGACAGGGGGGTACGAGCAGTACTTC
CASSFGTGGYEQYF
>.|TRBV6-1|TRBJ2-7|.
TGTGCCAGCAGCCGAGGACAAGACGGCGAGCAGTACTTC
CASSRGQDGEQYF
>.|TRBV7-9|TRBJ2-7|many
TGTGCCAGCAGCTTCTGGACTGAGTTTGACGAGCAGTACTTC
CASSFWTEFDEQYF
>TRBD1|TRBV4-3|TRBJ2-7|.
TGCGCCAGCAGCCATAATAGGGACAGGCTCTCCTACGAGCAGTACTTC
CASSHNRDRLSYEQYF
>.|TRBV6-1|TRBJ1-5|many
TGTGCCAGCAGTGAAGCTGGCGCAGGCGGTTGGTCCCAGCATTTT
CASSEAGAGGWSQHF
>.|TRBV28|TRBJ2-2|many
TGTGCCAGCAGTTCCCTTGGGCTCCCTGACACCGGGGAGCTGTTTTTT
CASSSLGLPDTGELFF
>TRBD2|TRBV20-1|TRBJ2-1|many
TGCAGTGCGAAAGCAGCGGGAGGGCGCAATGAGCAGTTCTTC
CSAKAAGGRNEQFF
>.|TRBV9|TRBJ2-1|many
TGTGCCAGCAGCTCCCTGGGGGGTCTTGAGCAGTTCTTC
CASSSLGGLEQFF